Each of the 9 T cell receptor beta chains below was sequenced from the same sample in a study of T-cell memory formation after mild COVID-19. In TCRdb, the 5' RACE reads were re-called with MiXCR into one record per CDR3 protein. This table has 92,000 or so distinct CDR3 sequences, about 13% appearing once. Sequencing was performed on PBMCs or a T cell subset sorted from them (not recorded which). These receptors were taken from an adult woman who had mild COVID-19 (a few samples of this study predate the infection). Cell type and time point are not known.

Many counts were recorded for this clonotype. The V gene is TRBV12-3 or TRBV12-4, the J gene TRBJ2-3, with 10 bases lining up with TRBD2. The CDR3 has 15 residues. Unmatched junction bases numbered 6, after V lost 3 bases and J lost 6 bases. In DNA, the CDR3 is TGTGCCAGCAGTTTCGGAACTAGCGGGGTGGATACGCAGTATTTT. Its translation: CASSFGTSGVDTQYF.

The chain combines TRBV29-1 with TRBJ2-7; weak D call: TRBD1 (5 bases). In germline, CDR1 is SQVTM, CDR2 ANQGSEA. The V gene lost 3 bases and the J gene lost 2 bases, with 17 bases spanning the gap. The CDR3 length is 15 residues. CDR3 loop: CSVEAGRQGPYEQYF. The DNA for the CDR3 is TGCAGCGTTGAGGCTGGTCGGCAGGGTCCCTACGAGCAGTACTTC.

The V gene is TRBV5-1, the J gene TRBJ2-7; D may be TRBD2 (5 bases). V gave up 4 bases and J gave up 2 bases, with 16 bases separating them. CDR3 length equals 15 residues. Per germline, CDR1 SGHRS and CDR2 YFSETQ. The CDR3 DNA reads TGCGCCAGCAGCCCAGAGGGCGAAGGGACCTACGAGCAGTACTTC. This gives the protein CASSPEGEGTYEQYF. Supplemented by reference TRBV5-1 and TRBJ2-7, the full variable domain reads KAGVTQTPRYLIKTRGQQVTLSCSPISGHRSVSWYQQTPGQGLQFLFEYFSETQRNKGNFPGRFSGRQFSNSRSEMNVSTLELGDSALYLCASSPEGEGTYEQYFGPGTRLTVT.

The chain links TRBV9 to TRBJ2-1, with D tentatively TRBD1 (6 bases). The CDR3 consists of 16 residues. The V end was cut by 2 bases, the J end by 0 bases, with 12 bases between. Looked up from germline, CDR1 is SGDLS and CDR2 is YYNGEE. In DNA form, the CDR3 reads TGTGCCAGCAGCGTCCCAAAGGACAGCTCCTACAATGAGCAGTTCTTC. Translation gives CASSVPKDSSYNEQFF.

In its sample, this clonotype was seen a few times. This sequence joins TRBV5-1 and TRBJ2-7, with TRBD2 identical over 11 bases. CDR3 length: 15 residues. The germline V gene encodes CDR1 SGHRS and CDR2 YFSETQ. Unmatched junction bases numbered 5, after V lost 4 bases and J lost 2 bases. The CDR3 region is CASSPGTSGTYEQYF. CDR3 bases: TGCGCCAGCAGCCCCGGGACTAGCGGAACCTACGAGCAGTACTTC.

This chain connects TRBV7-8 to TRBJ2-3, with TRBD1 as a possible D gene (6 bases). The CDR3 is 15 residues long. V was trimmed by 3 bases and J by 1 base, leaving 11 bases between them. Germline lookup yields CDR1 SGHVS and CDR2 FQNEAQ. The DNA of the CDR3 is TGTGCCAGCAGCTTTGTCGAGGGGGGCACAGATACGCAGTATTTT. Translating it yields CASSFVEGGTDTQYF. The full variable domain, with the rest looked up from reference TRBV7-8 and TRBJ2-3, is GAGVSQSPRYKVAKRGQDVALRCDPISGHVSLFWYQQALGQGPEFLTYFQNEAQLDKSGLPSDRFFAERPEGSVSTLKIQRTQQEDSAVYLCASSFVEGGTDTQYFGPGTRLTVL.

This clonotype was seen more than once but under ten times. This chain's CDR3 is CASRLIAGVKYEQYF. The CDR3 DNA is TGTGCCAGCCGTCTCATAGCGGGAGTAAAGTACGAGCAGTACTTC. V gene TRBV6-2 or TRBV6-3 combines with J gene TRBJ2-7; 9 nucleotides line up with TRBD2. Trimming removed 8 bases from V and 4 bases from J; junction bases left unmatched: 12. The CDR3 spans 15 residues. CDR1 is MNHEY, CDR2 SVGEGT, per germline.

About this clonotype: The germline gene is not matched at one end of the junction; a read error may be the cause. V is TRBV19 and J is TRBJ1-2, with 7 bases aligning to TRBD1. Germline values: CDR1 LNHDA, CDR2 SQIVND (reference sequence). The CDR3 runs to 16 residues. CDR3 sequence (DNA): TGTGCCAGTAGTATAGATGCATTTCTGACAGGGTATGGCTACACATTC. Protein product: CASSIDAFLTGYGYTF.

V and J are TRBV29-1 and TRBJ2-6; TRBD1 might be the D (6 bases). V was shortened by 4 bases and J by 0 bases, with 13 bases between the two germline ends. The CDR3 loop spans 16 amino acids. Germline lookup yields CDR1 SQVTM and CDR2 ANQGSEA. The CDR3 is CSVAPGRGSGANVLTF. Here the CDR3 DNA reads TGCAGCGTTGCCCCGGGCAGGGGCTCTGGGGCCAACGTCCTGACTTTC.